This entry lists 24 T cell receptor beta chains sequenced from one sample in a study of shared clonotypes between healthy human individuals. Measured with immunoSEQ multiplex PCR; TCRdb has only the in-frame clones, and not every one. Of fewer than 600,000 clones listed, around 75% were seen once; the top ten hold under 15%. The source material was PBMCs. These receptors all come from a woman aged 40-49 years in good health. Some clones in this sample may be carry-over from other donors' samples.

This chain uses TRBV4-3 with TRBJ1-2, with D perhaps TRBD1 (5 bases). V shed 2 bases and J shed 8 bases, with 18 bases lying between them. The CDR3 contains 15 residues. Germline-derived CDR1 and CDR2 are LGHNA and YSLEER. The CDR3 DNA follows: TGCGCCAGCAGCCAATTAGGCCGGGGCCGGGGAGGCTACACCTTC. This codes for CASSQLGRGRGGYTF.

The chain couples TRBV19 to TRBJ2-2, with D tentatively TRBD2 (6 bases). The germline V and J ends were trimmed by 7 bases and 10 bases, with 16 bases remaining between them. Germline CDR1 is LNHDA and CDR2 is SQIVND (reference sequence). CDR3 length: 13 amino acids. The CDR3 coding sequence is TGTGCCAGTACCTGGGACTCGGCTTCGGAGCTGTTTTTT. The encoded protein is CASTWDSASELFF.

V and J are TRBV14 and TRBJ2-3; D not resolved. From germline, CDR1 is SGHDN and CDR2 FVKESK. V lost 0 bases, J lost 0 bases, and 7 bases lay in between. This CDR3 region has 15 residues. The CDR3: CASSQETSSTDTQYF. The CDR3 DNA is TGTGCCAGCAGCCAAGAGACTTCTAGCACAGATACGCAGTATTTT.

This clone was detected once. This sequence may be a read error, since a much larger clone differs from it by one base. This chain connects TRBV28 to TRBJ2-3; the match to TRBD1 covers 8 bases. Losses at the gene ends were 10 bases for V and 6 bases for J; bases not matched to a gene: 15. The CDR3 loop spans 15 amino acids. Looked up from germline, CDR1 is MDHEN and CDR2 is SYDVKM. CDR3 nucleotide sequence: TGTGCCAACAGCATGACAGGGGCGGTGGAGGATACGCAGTATTTT. It specifies CANSMTGAVEDTQYF.

This clone was seen only a few times. The V call is TRBV7-6, the J call TRBJ1-1; D remains ambiguous. The CDR3 has 12 amino acids. Germline V CDR1 and CDR2: SGHVS, FNYEAQ. The V and J ends lost 5 bases and 4 bases respectively, with 8 bases between them. In DNA form, the CDR3 reads TGTGCCAGCAGCCCCACGGGCACTGAAGCTTTCTTT. Protein product: CASSPTGTEAFF.

This clone was found once. The chain is built from TRBV2 and TRBJ2-7; 14 bases are shared with TRBD2. The length of the CDR3 is 19 residues. Germline values: CDR1 SNHLY, CDR2 FYNNEI. J gave up 5 bases and V 2 bases, and 14 bases lay outside the gene matches. CDR3 nucleotides: TGTGCCAGCAGTGAAAGCGGGGCCCAGGGGACTAGCGGGAGCGACGAGCAGTACTTC. Its protein product is CASSESGAQGTSGSDEQYF.

This clone was detected many times. The rearrangement links TRBV5-1 to TRBJ2-2; 10 nucleotides agree with TRBD1. Germline lookup yields CDR1 SGHRS and CDR2 YFSETQ. Trimming at V came to 0 bases and at J to 5 bases, leaving 7 bases not matched to a gene. The CDR3 has 17 residues. The CDR3 DNA follows: TGCGCCAGCAGCTTGGGGGACAGGGGCCGCGCAACCGGGGAGCTGTTTTTT. This codes for CASSLGDRGRATGELFF.

This chain uses TRBV7-8 with TRBJ2-3, with a possible D match to TRBD2 (7 bases). Trimming shortened V by 2 bases and J by 3 bases, and 21 bases separated the two germline ends. The germline V gene has CDR1 SGHVS and CDR2 FQNEAQ. CDR3 length: 18 amino acids. The CDR3 sequence is CASSLPPGRGKGTDTQYF. Written as DNA, the CDR3 is TGTGCCAGCAGCTTACCCCCGGGGAGGGGGAAAGGGACAGATACGCAGTATTTT. The full variable domain, its missing parts supplied by reference TRBV7-8 and TRBJ2-3, is GAGVSQSPRYKVAKRGQDVALRCDPISGHVSLFWYQQALGQGPEFLTYFQNEAQLDKSGLPSDRFFAERPEGSVSTLKIQRTQQEDSAVYLCASSLPPGRGKGTDTQYFGPGTRLTVL.

This clone was picked up a small number of times. This rearrangement joins TRBV5-1 to TRBJ2-4; a possible D gene is TRBD1 (5 bases). The germline CDR1 and CDR2 sequences are SGHRS and YFSETQ. The germline V and J ends were trimmed by 0 bases and 2 bases, with 9 bases remaining between them. This CDR3 spans 15 amino acids. This CDR3 is CASSLESGSKNIQYF. The CDR3 DNA reads as TGCGCCAGCAGCTTGGAGTCAGGGTCCAAAAACATTCAGTACTTC. Full variable domain (outside the CDR3, taken from reference TRBV5-1 and TRBJ2-4): KAGVTQTPRYLIKTRGQQVTLSCSPISGHRSVSWYQQTPGQGLQFLFEYFSETQRNKGNFPGRFSGRQFSNSRSEMNVSTLELGDSALYLCASSLESGSKNIQYFGAGTRLSVL.

The J gene is TRBJ2-3, the V gene TRBV7-9; D is possibly TRBD2 (6 bases). The V and J ends lost 4 bases and 3 bases respectively, with 14 bases between them. This CDR3 has 15 residues. CDR1 is SEHNR and CDR2 is FQNEAQ in the germline V gene (reference sequence). This CDR3 is CASSSKSRGTDTQYF. CDR3 sequence (DNA): TGTGCCAGCAGCTCCAAGTCGCGGGGAACAGATACGCAGTATTTT.

The genes are TRBV28 and TRBJ1-2; tentative D call: TRBD1 (5 bases). Germline V gene data show CDR1 as MDHEN and CDR2 as SYDVKM. The germline V and J ends were trimmed by 5 bases and 5 bases, with 9 bases remaining between them. The CDR3 is 12 residues long. For the CDR3, the DNA is TGTGCCAGCAGTGACGGGGCATATGGCTACACCTTC. It encodes CASSDGAYGYTF.

A word on this clone: Other nucleotide sequences in the sample specify the same CDR3. V is TRBV7-2 and J is TRBJ2-7; D is uncertain. Germline values: CDR1 SGHTA, CDR2 FQGNSA. The ends were cut back, 5 bases at V and 2 bases at J, with 10 bases in the middle. The CDR3 length is 13 residues. The CDR3 sequence is CASSPGPAYEQYF. The CDR3 region has the DNA TGTGCCAGCAGCCCAGGACCGGCCTACGAGCAGTACTTC.

This clone was seen a handful of times. The chain employs TRBV30 and TRBJ2-5; D possibly corresponds to TRBD2 (5 bases). The last part of the DNA fits TRBJ2-7 better; the J call may be wrong. Germline V CDR1 and CDR2: GTSNPN, SVGIG (reference sequence). There are 12 residues in the CDR3. The CDR3 reads CAWSPTGYEQYF. In DNA form, the CDR3 reads TGTGCCTGGAGTCCTACGGGGTACGAGCAGTACTTC.

The chain combines TRBV30 with TRBJ2-7, with 7 bases aligning to TRBD1. V dropped 5 bases and J dropped 2; count of bases not matched to a gene: 12. In germline, CDR1 is GTSNPN, CDR2 SVGIG (reference sequence). The CDR3 extends over 15 amino acids. CDR3 loop: CAWGRVSRGTYEQYF. CDR3 sequence (DNA): TGTGCCTGGGGGCGCGTGAGCAGGGGGACCTACGAGCAGTACTTC.

This rearrangement joins TRBV11-3 to TRBJ2-7, with TRBD2 matching 13 bases. V lost 5 bases and J lost 2; bases outside the gene matches: 6. The CDR3 totals 16 residues. Germline assignment: CDR1 SGHNT and CDR2 YENEEA. The CDR3 reads CASSVGGTSGTYEQYF. CDR3 in DNA: TGTGCCAGCAGCGTCGGGGGGACTAGCGGGACCTACGAGCAGTACTTC.

This clone occurred a few times. The final CDR3 position lacks the conserved phenylalanine or tryptophan, pointing to a likely read error. The chain links TRBV7-9 to TRBJ2-2, with 7 bases identical to TRBD2. V lost 4 bases to trimming and J lost 2 bases; unmatched junction nucleotides: 4. This CDR3 has 15 residues. In germline, CDR1 is SEHNR, CDR2 FQNEAQ (reference sequence). The CDR3 DNA sequence: TGTGCCAGCAGCTCACTAGCGCCAAACACCGGGGAGCTGTTTCTT. It codes for CASSSLAPNTGELFL.

A note on this clone: This clone may be a read error of a much larger clone one base away. The same CDR3 can be traced to other DNA sequences in this sample. The V and J genes are TRBV6-1 and TRBJ1-2; perhaps TRBD1 as D (5 bases). The germline V gene has CDR1 MNHNS and CDR2 SASEGT. The V and J ends lost 3 bases and 7 bases respectively, with 12 bases between them. The CDR3 loop spans 13 amino acids. CDR3 protein: CASSEVRGVGYTF. CDR3 nucleotides: TGTGCCAGCAGTGAGGTCAGAGGGGTTGGCTACACCTTC.

The chain is built from TRBV13 and TRBJ1-3; no definite D call. V was trimmed by 5 bases and J by 10 bases, leaving 12 bases between them. The CDR3 is 12 residues long. Germline values: CDR1 PRHDT, CDR2 FYEKMQ (reference sequence). CDR3 sequence (DNA): TGTGCCAGCAGCCTCAGTGAATCTACCATATATTTT. It encodes CASSLSESTIYF.

This clone was seen once. This chain connects TRBV4-1 to TRBJ1-3, with TRBD1 identical over 8 bases. The CDR3 consists of 16 residues. V was pared by 4 bases and J by 1 base, with 6 bases of the junction left unmatched. Germline V CDR1 and CDR2: MGHRA, YSYEKL. In nucleotides, the CDR3 is TGCGCCAGCAGCCGGGGACAGGTCCAATCTGGAAACACCATATATTTT. The encoded protein is CASSRGQVQSGNTIYF.

This clone appeared a single time. The chain's CDR3 is CASSLGTSGKETQYF. In DNA, the CDR3 is TGCGCCAGCAGCTTGGGAACTAGCGGGAAAGAGACCCAGTACTTC. The chain combines TRBV5-1 with TRBJ2-5, with 10 bases identical to TRBD2. The length of the CDR3 is 15 residues. Germline V gene lookup returns CDR1 SGHRS and CDR2 YFSETQ. Unmatched junction bases numbered 2, after V lost 0 bases and J lost 3 bases.

The CDR3 sequence: CASSVGSLNYGYTF. CDR3 DNA: TGTGCCAGCAGCGTAGGTAGCCTTAACTATGGCTACACCTTC. This chain links TRBV9 with TRBJ1-2; D unclear. V lost 0 bases and J 1 base, leaving 7 bases between the germline ends. Germline CDR1 reads SGDLS; CDR2 reads YYNGEE. The CDR3 is made up of 14 amino acids.

The V gene is TRBV5-4, the J gene TRBJ2-3, with TRBD2 matching 8 bases. The length of the CDR3 is 17 residues. From germline, CDR1 is SGHNT and CDR2 YYREEE (reference sequence). J gave up 0 bases and V 0 bases, and 6 bases lay outside the gene matches. This CDR3 reads CASSLEPSGSSTDTQYF. CDR3 sequence (DNA): TGTGCCAGCAGCTTGGAGCCTAGCGGGTCTAGCACAGATACGCAGTATTTT. The full variable domain, in which reference TRBV5-4 and TRBJ2-3 provide the parts outside the CDR3, is ETGVTQSPTHLIKTRGQQVTLRCSSQSGHNTVSWYQQALGQGPQFIFQYYREEENGRGNFPPRFSGLQFPNYSSELNVNALELDDSALYLCASSLEPSGSSTDTQYFGPGTRLTVL.

The rearrangement joins TRBV19 to TRBJ2-2, with a tentative D call TRBD1 (6 bases). Germline-derived CDR1 and CDR2 are LNHDA and SQIVND (reference sequence). There are 16 residues in the CDR3. V was cut by 4 bases and J by 1 base, with 13 bases left in between. DNA of the CDR3: TGTGCCAGTAGTAGCTGGGGGCATTTGAACACCGGGGAGCTGTTTTTT. Translated, it gives CASSSWGHLNTGELFF.

The V gene is TRBV18, the J gene TRBJ2-5; D remains unclear. The CDR3 is 16 residues long. The V and J ends lost 2 bases and 5 bases respectively, with 18 bases between them. Germline CDR1 reads KGHSH; CDR2 reads LQKENI. CDR3 sequence: CASSPSRSRGSETQYF. CDR3 coding DNA: TGTGCCAGCTCACCATCCCGATCGCGAGGTAGTGAGACCCAGTACTTC. The complete variable domain, with remaining parts taken from reference TRBV18 and TRBJ2-5, reads NAGVMQNPRHLVRRRGQEARLRCSPMKGHSHVYWYRQLPEEGLKFMVYLQKENIIDESGMPKERFSAEFPKEGPSILRIQQVVRGDSAAYFCASSPSRSRGSETQYFGPGTRLLVL.